This TCR beta chain was found in a study of blood T cells in healthy people across ages (dated by TCRdb to about 2015). In terms of the full investigation: In model experiments, template switching captured about one uniquely barcoded TCR beta cDNA molecule for every two T cells. The study analyzed two additional independent replicas of 1 million unique cDNA reads from the same blood draw for two donors, one aged 18 to 29 and one aged 80 or older. Donors of different ages were randomly distributed across sequencing lanes to avoid experimental bias. The donors were divided into four age groups: young (average around 16 years), middle-aged (around 41), aged (around 67) and long-lived (roughly 88). Age-related changes in TCR beta repertoire diversity were measured in the study by deep sequencing normalized with unique cDNA molecular identifiers.

The roughly 38 donors, aged about 6 to 95 years, were systemically healthy Caucasian individuals from Russia. Each donor gave roughly 9.5 milliliters of peripheral blood, collected into EDTA-treated Vacutainer tubes. Ficoll-Paque density-gradient centrifugation was used to isolate PBMCs, with at least 6.5 million per sample. Total RNA, at least 6 micrograms per sample, was extracted from PBMCs with Trizol reagent. The percentages of naive CD45RAhigh/CD27high T cells were determined by flow cytometry on a PBMC aliquot from every donor. Beyond this particular receptor, the publication reports: Estimates of total diversity based on one million sequenced T cells were considered lower bounds and underestimates. The long-lived group showed more naive CD4+ T cells, fewer expanded clones and increased TCR diversity than the aged group, suggesting age selection. Observed TCR beta diversity per million T cells fell roughly linearly with age, and a significant reduction was already apparent by age roughly 40. Because donor CMV infection status was unknown, age-related changes in expanded clonotypes were potentially confounded. Conclusive comparison of naive and antigen-experienced compartments was prevented by the profiling of bulk unsorted PBMCs. There was a strong correlation between observed TCR beta diversity and the percentage of naive T cells measured by flow cytometry.

In the case of this clonotype: Its antigen remains undetermined. No base quality information exists; no much larger clone differs at one position.

Libraries came from 5' RACE. The second PCR ran for about 7 to 11 cycles and used a J-beta primer mix along with a sample-barcoded 5' primer. A unique molecular identifier was introduced onto each TCR beta cDNA molecule by a template-switch 5' adaptor carrying 12 random nucleotides. Each sample yielded at least 2.5 million CDR3-containing paired-end reads. All of the RNA was converted into first-strand cDNA using the Mint cDNA synthesis kit, with a TRBC-specific oligonucleotide serving as the primer. Following uracil-DNA glycosylase treatment, all cDNA underwent a first 18-cycle PCR with the universal primers M1SS and BC2_uni_R. The original pipeline was this. Each sample was normalized by randomly selecting 1 million high-quality reads, each carrying a distinct molecular identifier. Instead of being binned into consensus sequences, reads that shared molecular identifiers were thrown out. CDR3 identification, clonotype clustering and error correction used MiTCR with a Q25 quality threshold and the strictest error-elimination algorithm. A nonparametric unseen species model with Euler transformation was used to estimate a lower bound on total TCR beta diversity. The public reads were reanalyzed by TCRdb: fastp trimming at Q25, MiXCR alignment, in-frame beta chains only. Under each unique CDR3 protein, matching rows form one entry showing the most common genes and DNA. These V and J calls rely on TCRdb rather than the paper's analysis. This sample has 1.8 million or so distinct CDR3 sequences in its table, and more than 35% of those were observed once. Of the sample, about 21% falls within the top ten clones.

The sequence derives from a human donor in good health. The sample comprised blood.

CDR3 sequence: CASSLNGGNYEQYF. The DNA sequence reads TGTGCCAGCAGCTTAAACGGGGGGAACTACGAGCAGTACTTC. The sequence is built from TRBV7-3 and TRBJ2-4; TRBD2 matches 7 bases in the middle. The J call may be in error: the DNA end matches TRBJ2-7 better. Reading the germline V gene gives CDR1 SGHTA and CDR2 FQGTGA. Reading from cysteine to phenylalanine, the CDR3 counts 14 amino acids. Kept here is only the CDR3 DNA, which spans 42 bases and is read in frame from base 1.